The present T cell receptor (beta chain) was sequenced within a study of technical replicates of blood from a few donors. The method was immunoSEQ multiplex PCR; TCRdb's version includes in-frame clones alone and lacks a portion of them. Counted here are tens of thousands of clones, roughly 98% occurring once; the ten biggest clones make up over 0.15%. The CDR3 totals 16 residues. The germline CDR1 and CDR2 sequences are SEHNR and FQNEAQ (reference sequence). Note on this clone: Compared with germline, one end of the junction differs, possibly owing to a read error.

The clonotype originates from a human donor in good health. Input material: T cells isolated from PBMCs. The V gene is TRBV7-9, the J gene TRBJ2-1; 10 bases line up with TRBD2. CDR3: CASSLGLAGEDNEQFF. The CDR3 coding sequence is TGTGCCAGCAGTTTAGGGCTAGCGGGAGAGGACAATGAGCAGTTCTTC.